This TCR beta chain came from a study of blood T cell repertoires in COVID-19. As for the study in general: PBMCs, B-cell-depleted T cells, or T cells provided the cDNA or gDNA that made up the material.

This CDR3 comprises 19 residues. The germline V gene encodes CDR1 KGHSH and CDR2 LQKENI. V shed 6 bases, J shed 2 bases, and the junction held 10 bases outside the gene matches. Participants' reported clinical history set cohort assignment. Recovery meant two consecutive negative NP/OP PCR tests, professional clearance, or resolved symptoms. This clone was seen a single time. Sequenced by immunoSEQ multiplex PCR; TCRdb stores in-frame clones only, minus some. The sample carries about 280,000 clones, 87% recorded once. Sequenced: PBMCs or T cells enriched from blood (not recorded which). The V call is TRBV18, the J call TRBJ2-2; TRBD2 agrees at 15 bases. The source of this sequence is a woman between 35 and 50 years old who had recovered from COVID-19. The CDR3 spells CASSPTPGLAGGNTGELFF. Written as DNA, the CDR3 is TGTGCCAGCTCTCCAACGCCGGGACTAGCGGGAGGTAACACCGGGGAGCTGTTTTTT. Full variable domain (missing parts from reference TRBV18 and TRBJ2-2): NAGVMQNPRHLVRRRGQEARLRCSPMKGHSHVYWYRQLPEEGLKFMVYLQKENIIDESGMPKERFSAEFPKEGPSILRIQQVVRGDSAAYFCASSPTPGLAGGNTGELFFGEGSRLTVL.